This T cell receptor beta chain was recovered during a study of T cell responses to AZD1222 COVID-19 vaccine. The study, taken as a whole, reports: White British donors predominated, females outnumbered males, and clonal diversity was possibly underestimated.

The repertoire was sequenced with immunoSEQ multiplex PCR; TCRdb's copy has only in-frame clones and lacks some. The data contain approximately 100,000 clones, less than 90% of them singletons. This clone was observed a single time. Its specificity is not known. V was pared by 10 bases and J by 4 bases, with 20 bases between. The CDR3 has 15 amino acids. Looked up from germline, CDR1 is WSHSY and CDR2 is SAAADI. The input for sequencing was peripheral blood, taken on day 0 of AZD1222 vaccination. The receptor's source is an adult in good health. V is TRBV10-2 and J is TRBJ1-3; tentatively, D is TRBD1 (6 bases). Written as DNA, the CDR3 is TGCGCCACCCGTCCGGGGGGCCTGTGGGGAAACACCATATATTTT. Translation: CATRPGGLWGNTIYF.